Sequencing of this TCR beta chain was carried out in a study of OX40 agonist ivuxolimab in advanced cancers. Turning to the study itself: Patients received ivuxolimab, an agonistic anti-OX40 (CD134) antibody.

Autoimmune disease history or systemic immunosuppression led to patient exclusion. There are 16 residues in the CDR3. Germline loops: CDR1 PRHDT, CDR2 FYEKMQ (reference sequence). V gave up 5 bases and J gave up 2 bases; unmatched junction bases: 9. This clone appeared a single time. Only in-frame clones appear in the TCRdb table, and some are missing; sequencing was by immunoSEQ multiplex PCR. Among fewer than 50,000 clones listed, around 89% were seen once. The gene calls are TRBV13 and TRBJ2-7; 10 bases match TRBD2. This sequence was found in an adult with an advanced solid tumor such as melanoma, head and neck, liver or kidney cancer. The sequenced sample was CD4+ or CD8+ T cells sorted from blood, obtained in a trial of the OX40 agonist ivuxolimab. The CDR3 nucleotides read TGTGCCAGCAGCCCTGCCCTAGCGGGAGCCCCCTACGAGCAGTACTTC. Protein: CASSPALAGAPYEQYF.